A single sample gave rise to the 8 T cell receptor beta chains below, sequenced in a study of blood T cell repertoires in COVID-19. Clones were sequenced by immunoSEQ multiplex PCR, and TCRdb holds only the in-frame ones, with some missing. The sample records fewer than 500,000 clones, 70% to 90% being singletons. Sequencing input: PBMCs or T cells enriched from blood (not recorded which). These receptors came from a man aged 25 to 45 who had recovered from COVID-19.

This clone was seen more than once but under ten times. The rearrangement links TRBV2 to TRBJ1-1; D is ambiguous. V shed 6 bases and J shed 1 base, with 9 bases lying between them. The CDR3 covers 13 residues. Germline loops: CDR1 SNHLY, CDR2 FYNNEI. The DNA of the CDR3 is TGTGCCAGCAGCCTTGGGAGGAACACTGAAGCTTTCTTT. As protein: CASSLGRNTEAFF.

The V call is TRBV24-1, the J call TRBJ2-3; TRBD1 aligns across 9 bases. The V and J ends lost 4 bases and 6 bases, in that order; junction bases with no gene match: 13. This CDR3 is built from 17 residues. The germline V gene encodes CDR1 KGHDR and CDR2 SFDVKD. CDR3: CATSDMGQGPSHDTQYF. CDR3 sequence (DNA): TGTGCCACCAGTGACATGGGACAGGGACCTTCCCACGATACGCAGTATTTT.

The chain carries TRBV5-6 and TRBJ1-5; the D is unclear. V was trimmed by 3 bases and J by 3 bases, leaving 4 bases between them. The CDR3 totals 12 residues. CDR1 and CDR2 from the germline V gene are SGHDT and YYEEEE. CDR3 nucleotides: TGTGCCAGCAGCTCCTTCAATCAGCCCCAGCATTTT. Protein: CASSSFNQPQHF.

The chain employs TRBV5-6 and TRBJ1-2, with a possible D match to TRBD1 (6 bases). CDR3 length equals 13 residues. V lost 2 bases to trimming and J lost 4 bases, with 9 bases between them. Germline CDR1 reads SGHDT; CDR2 reads YYEEEE. The DNA of the CDR3 is TGTGCCAGCAGCTTTCAGGGGAGCTATGGCTACACCTTC. Encoded protein: CASSFQGSYGYTF.

The chain uses TRBV25-1 and TRBJ1-1, with D unresolved. The germline CDR1 and CDR2 sequences are MGHDK and SYGVNS. This CDR3 comprises 13 residues. The V end lost 7 bases, the J end lost 1 base, and 10 bases lay between the germline ends. The chain's CDR3 is CASINRGNTEAFF. The CDR3 DNA is TGTGCCAGCATCAACCGGGGGAACACTGAAGCTTTCTTT.

The chain combines TRBV12-3 or TRBV12-4 with TRBJ1-5; D is undetermined. This CDR3 contains 12 residues. V was trimmed by 7 bases and J by 5 bases, leaving 9 bases between them. The CDR3 DNA is TGTGCCAGCACATCCGCGGATCAGCCCCAGCATTTT. Its protein is CASTSADQPQHF.

The chain uses TRBV19 and TRBJ2-1; no clear D. The CDR3 consists of 12 residues. The V and J ends lost 2 bases and 8 bases respectively, with 7 bases between them. CDR1 is LNHDA and CDR2 is SQIVND in the germline V gene (reference sequence). The CDR3 loop reads CASSIIPDEQFF. CDR3 in DNA: TGTGCCAGTAGTATAATCCCTGATGAGCAGTTCTTC.

The V gene is TRBV30, the J gene TRBJ2-5; D is possibly TRBD2 (7 bases). V lost 0 bases, J lost 4 bases, and 9 bases lay in between. This CDR3 comprises 13 residues. Germline-derived CDR1 and CDR2 are GTSNPN and SVGIG (reference sequence). The CDR3 DNA is TGTGCCTGGAGTGTCGCGGGGGCAGAGACCCAGTACTTC. Translating gives CAWSVAGAETQYF.